Included here is one TCR beta chain sequence, with context. Antigen unknown. The CDR3 is 12 residues long. Trimming stripped 4 bases from V and 6 bases from J, with 12 bases between. CDR1 and CDR2 from the germline V gene are GTSNPN and SVGIG (reference sequence). Sequencing was performed with immunoSEQ multiplex PCR; in TCRdb, only in-frame clones are kept and a portion is missing. This repertoire shows roughly 120,000 clones, about 88% found once; its top ten account for 4.4%. These data belong to a study of T cell responses to AZD1222 COVID-19 vaccine. Study background: Whether given at about 4 or about 12 weeks, second doses were pooled.

Study-wide findings and caveats: After the peak T cell response, and only then, were repertoires sampled. Most donors were white British, females outnumbered males, and clonal diversity was possibly underestimated. Baseline seropositivity characterized only 5 to 7 AZD1222 recipients.

The receptor comes from an adult in good health. This specimen consisted of peripheral blood, obtained on day 0 of AZD1222 vaccination. The chain couples TRBV30 to TRBJ1-1; TRBD1 might be the D (6 bases). The CDR3 loop reads CAWKIRGPEAFF. The CDR3 region has the DNA TGTGCCTGGAAAATCAGGGGTCCTGAAGCTTTCTTT.